The rows below give T cell receptor beta chains drawn from one sample of a study of T cell responses to AZD1222 COVID-19 vaccine. TCRdb's table, derived via immunoSEQ multiplex PCR, lists solely in-frame clones and lacks some. This sample carries about 110,000 clones, around 90% of them seen once, and the ten largest clones take around 7%. The specimen was peripheral blood, collected on day 0 of AZD1222 vaccination. The receptors shown here come from an adult in good health. Each CDR3 is given with its conserved first and last residue. D genes are given only for firm matches. Where a row states a size, it is once, few, many or the class of an expanded clone; other rows omit it.

CDR3nt	CDR3aa	d_gene	v_gene	j_gene	abundance
TGTGCCAGCAGCGCCCCACAGGGGGTCGGAAACACCATATATTTT	CASSAPQGVGNTIYF	TRBD1	TRBV9	TRBJ1-3	-
TGTGCCAGCAGCTTAGCGGGCGGGGGGGTCTACAATGAGCAGTTCTTC	CASSLAGGGVYNEQFF	TRBD2	TRBV7-6	TRBJ2-1	-
TGTGCCATCAGTGAGTCGACAGGGTCTGGGGCCAACGTCCTGACTTTC	CAISESTGSGANVLTF	TRBD1	TRBV10-3	TRBJ2-6	-
TGCGCCAGCAGTGAGTCGGGGGGCTCCTACAATGAGCAGTTCTTC	CASSESGGSYNEQFF	-	TRBV10-1	TRBJ2-1	-
TGCGCCAGCAGCTTGGCAGCGGGCTCCTACAATGAGCAGTTCTTC	CASSLAAGSYNEQFF	-	TRBV5-1	TRBJ2-1	-
TGTGCCATCAGTGAACCGGGACGACAAAAAGAGACCCAGTACTTC	CAISEPGRQKETQYF	-	TRBV10-3	TRBJ2-5	-
TGTGCCAGCGTTCCGGGGTTTGGGCTATCGGGCTATGGCTACACCTTC	CASVPGFGLSGYGYTF	-	TRBV28	TRBJ1-2	-
TGTGCCATCAGGGGGACAGGGCTAGGAGCTTTCTTT	CAIRGTGLGAFF	TRBD1	TRBV10-3	TRBJ1-1	-
TGTGCCAGTACCCTGACAGAGGGGGACACTGAAGCTTTCTTT	CASTLTEGDTEAFF	-	TRBV6-5	TRBJ1-1	few
TGTGCCACTAGACAGGGTCCGGGGAACACTGAAGCTTTCTTT	CATRQGPGNTEAFF	TRBD1	TRBV10-3	TRBJ1-1	-
TGCAGTGCTAGTCTGGGTCCTAGCAATCAGCCCCAGCATTTT	CSASLGPSNQPQHF	-	TRBV20-1	TRBJ1-5	-
TGCGCCAGCAGCCCACAGGGTGGAGAGCCCCAGCATTTT	CASSPQGGEPQHF	-	TRBV5-1	TRBJ1-5	-
TGTGCCAGCAGTCGTAGCGGTACTTTAGGGAATGAGCAGTTCTTC	CASSRSGTLGNEQFF	-	TRBV3-1/TRBV3-2	TRBJ2-1	-
TGTGCCTGGAGTGTCGTGGTCTCTGGAAACACCATATATTTT	CAWSVVVSGNTIYF	-	TRBV30	TRBJ1-3	-
TGTGCCAGCTCCTTGCAAGGGGAACAGCCCCAGCATTTT	CASSLQGEQPQHF	-	TRBV18	TRBJ1-5	-
TGTGCCAGCAGTAATATAGCGGGGGTCTCCTTCTACAATGAGCAGTTCTTC	CASSNIAGVSFYNEQFF	TRBD2	TRBV2	TRBJ2-1	-
TGTGCCAGCAGCTTAACAGGGGTAAGGGGCACTGAAGCTTTCTTT	CASSLTGVRGTEAFF	-	TRBV7-3	TRBJ1-1	-
TGTGCCAGTAGTGCGGGGGTTTTGTACAATGAGCAGTTCTTC	CASSAGVLYNEQFF	TRBD2	TRBV19	TRBJ2-1	-
TGTGCCAGCAGCAAACAGGGGTACGAGCAGTACTTC	CASSKQGYEQYF	TRBD1	TRBV11-2	TRBJ2-7	-
TGCGCCAGCAGCCCCCAGAAAGCGGGAGCTTTCCAAGAGACCCAGTACTTC	CASSPQKAGAFQETQYF	TRBD2	TRBV5-1	TRBJ2-5	-
TGTGCCAGCAGTTTAATGGAGAACAATGAGCAGTTCTTC	CASSLMENNEQFF	-	TRBV27	TRBJ2-1	-
TGTGCCAGCAGCCCCACCTCTAGGGGGCTACAGAACACTGAAGCTTTCTTT	CASSPTSRGLQNTEAFF	TRBD1	TRBV9	TRBJ1-1	-
TGTGCCATCAGAGGGGGGGATTGGGCTTTCTTT	CAIRGGDWAFF	-	TRBV10-3	TRBJ1-1	-
TGTGCCAGCAGCGTAGATAGCGGGGGGTTTAACGAGCAGTTCTTC	CASSVDSGGFNEQFF	TRBD2	TRBV9	TRBJ2-1	-
TGTGCCAGCCGCTCGGTGGGCAATCAGCCCCAGCATTTT	CASRSVGNQPQHF	-	TRBV12-3/TRBV12-4	TRBJ1-5	-
TGTGCCTGGAGTTCCGGGACCGGGGGGGTGAAGCAGTACTTC	CAWSSGTGGVKQYF	TRBD2	TRBV30	TRBJ2-7	few
TGTGCCAGCAGCCCCGGGGATAGGTGGTATGGCTACACCTTC	CASSPGDRWYGYTF	-	TRBV16	TRBJ1-2	-
TGCAGTGCTAGTGGCGGGCACCTCCTCGATACGCAGTATTTT	CSASGGHLLDTQYF	-	TRBV20-1	TRBJ2-3	-
TGCGCCAGCAGCTGGGGGGTAAGGGGTCAAGAGACCCAGTACTTC	CASSWGVRGQETQYF	-	TRBV5-1	TRBJ2-5	-
TGTGCCAGCAGCCAACTGGGGGGCGGTTACAATGAGCAGTTCTTC	CASSQLGGGYNEQFF	-	TRBV3-1/TRBV3-2	TRBJ2-1	-
TGTGCCAGTAGTATAGGAAAGGTGGCAGGGGTAGAGGAAGCTTTCTTT	CASSIGKVAGVEEAFF	-	TRBV19	TRBJ1-1	once
TGTGCCAGCTCGCCCTCAAACGGTGTAGACTATGGCTACACCTTC	CASSPSNGVDYGYTF	-	TRBV18	TRBJ1-2	-
TGTGCCAGCAGCCTACGGACAGGGGTTGAGTACTTC	CASSLRTGVEYF	TRBD1	TRBV3-1/TRBV3-2	TRBJ2-7	-
TGCGCCAGCAACCCTACGAACACCGGGGAGCTGTTTTTT	CASNPTNTGELFF	-	TRBV10-2	TRBJ2-2	-
TGTGCCTGGAGTGTAGTTAACTATGGCTACACCTTC	CAWSVVNYGYTF	-	TRBV30	TRBJ1-2	-
TGTGCCAGCAGCCTCCCACCGCTGGGGTTTAGGAACACTGAAGCTTTCTTT	CASSLPPLGFRNTEAFF	-	TRBV14	TRBJ1-1	-
TGTGCCAGCAGCCCCAGGCAGGGTAATCAGCCCCAGCATTTT	CASSPRQGNQPQHF	-	TRBV7-8	TRBJ1-5	-
TGTGCCAGCAGTTCCCAGGGGGCTAATGGCTACACCTTC	CASSSQGANGYTF	TRBD1	TRBV27	TRBJ1-2	-
TGTGCCAGTAGTGAGGGTTGGAGCTCCTACGAGCAGTACTTC	CASSEGWSSYEQYF	-	TRBV19	TRBJ2-7	-
TGCAGTGCTAGTTTCCAGGGACAGAATCAGCCCCAGCATTTT	CSASFQGQNQPQHF	TRBD1	TRBV20-1	TRBJ1-5	-
TGTGCCAGCAGCAAAGGCGGAGGCCCAGCCAAAAACATTCAGTACTTC	CASSKGGGPAKNIQYF	-	TRBV21-1	TRBJ2-4	-
TGCGCCAGCAGCCTCGACCCCGGGGGGCTATCCTACGAGCAGTACTTC	CASSLDPGGLSYEQYF	-	TRBV4-1	TRBJ2-7	-
TGTGCCAGCAGTTTCCGAGGGGGGATTGACTCGGCTGAAGCTTTCTTT	CASSFRGGIDSAEAFF	-	TRBV11-2	TRBJ1-1	-
TGTGCCAGCTCACTCGACCGCTTGGCCGAGCAGTACTTC	CASSLDRLAEQYF	-	TRBV18	TRBJ2-7	-
TGTGCCAGCAGCTTAGATAGCGGGGTGAATGAGCAGTTCTTC	CASSLDSGVNEQFF	TRBD2	TRBV7-2	TRBJ2-1	-
TGTGCCAGCACCTTTAGCGGGGGCCTTACTTATACGCAGTATTTT	CASTFSGGLTYTQYF	TRBD2	TRBV11-2	TRBJ2-3	-
TGTGCCAGCAGCCAACAGGGAGGAAACTCTGGAAACACCATATATTTT	CASSQQGGNSGNTIYF	-	TRBV5-4	TRBJ1-3	once
TGTGCCTGTTCTCCGGGACGGAGCTCTGGAAACACCATATATTTT	CACSPGRSSGNTIYF	-	TRBV30	TRBJ1-3	-
TGTGCCTGGTCAGTAGGACAGCGAAACACCATATATTTT	CAWSVGQRNTIYF	-	TRBV30	TRBJ1-3	-
TGTGCCATCTCACCTAGCGGCCAAGAGACCCAGTACTTC	CAISPSGQETQYF	TRBD2	TRBV10-3	TRBJ2-5	-
TGTGCCAGCAGTTACTCGAATCTAGGGGGGAACACTGAAGCTTTCTTT	CASSYSNLGGNTEAFF	-	TRBV6-5	TRBJ1-1	-
TGTGCCAGCAGCTTAGATTGGCCAAGCGGGGGCGACGGGGAGCTGTTTTTT	CASSLDWPSGGDGELFF	TRBD2	TRBV11-2	TRBJ2-2	-
TGTGCCAGCAGGCGGCGGACTAGCGGGAGGACAGATACGCAGTATTTT	CASRRRTSGRTDTQYF	TRBD2	TRBV13	TRBJ2-3	-
TGTGCCTGGAGTGTACCCGGCAGATCTAATGAAAAACTGTTTTTT	CAWSVPGRSNEKLFF	-	TRBV30	TRBJ1-4	few